Shown below are 3 T cell receptor beta chains from a single sample sequenced in a study of T cell responses to AZD1222 COVID-19 vaccine. TCRdb's table, derived via immunoSEQ multiplex PCR, lists solely in-frame clones and lacks some. Of around 65,000 clones listed, roughly 80% are singletons. The sample here was peripheral blood, taken on day 0 of AZD1222 vaccination. These receptors originate from an adult in good health.

The chain joins TRBV16 to TRBJ2-2; D is unclear. Looked up from germline, CDR1 is KGHSY and CDR2 is FQNENV. This CDR3 has 16 amino acids. The V gene lost 1 base and the J gene lost 1 base, with 10 bases spanning the gap. The DNA of the CDR3 is TGTGCCAGCAGCCAATTCCCCGACGGGAACACCGGGGAGCTGTTTTTT. It encodes CASSQFPDGNTGELFF.

The V and J genes are TRBV19 and TRBJ2-1; D might be TRBD1 or TRBD2, each matching 5 bases. Germline loops: CDR1 LNHDA, CDR2 SQIVND (reference sequence). The CDR3 consists of 15 residues. Trimming stripped 5 bases from V and 4 bases from J, with 15 bases between. CDR3 sequence reads: CASSPLAEGYNEQFF. The CDR3 DNA reads TGTGCCAGTAGTCCCCTAGCTGAGGGGTACAATGAGCAGTTCTTC.

CDR3 nucleotide sequence: TGTGCCAGCAGCGTAGCTTCCGGGACGCTCTATGGCTACACCTTC. Protein product: CASSVASGTLYGYTF. This chain joins TRBV9 and TRBJ1-2; the D gene is possibly TRBD1 (5 bases). Per germline, CDR1 SGDLS and CDR2 YYNGEE. V shed 0 bases and J shed 4 bases, with 13 bases lying between them. This CDR3 has 15 amino acids.